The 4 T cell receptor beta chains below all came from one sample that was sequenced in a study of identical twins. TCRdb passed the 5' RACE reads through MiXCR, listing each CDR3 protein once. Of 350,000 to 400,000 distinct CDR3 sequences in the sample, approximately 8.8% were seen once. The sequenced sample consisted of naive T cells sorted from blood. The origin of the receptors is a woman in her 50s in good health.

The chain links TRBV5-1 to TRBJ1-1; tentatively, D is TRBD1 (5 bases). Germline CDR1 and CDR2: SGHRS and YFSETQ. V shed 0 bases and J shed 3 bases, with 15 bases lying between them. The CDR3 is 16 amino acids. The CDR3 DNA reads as TGCGCCAGCAGCTTGGGACAGAAGTACGGGTACACTGAAGCTTTCTTT. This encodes CASSLGQKYGYTEAFF.

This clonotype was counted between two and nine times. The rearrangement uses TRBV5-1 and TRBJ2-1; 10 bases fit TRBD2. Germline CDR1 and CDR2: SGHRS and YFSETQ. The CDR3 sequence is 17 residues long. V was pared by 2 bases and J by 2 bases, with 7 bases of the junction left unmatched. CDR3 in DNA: TGCGCCAGCAGCTTTATACTAGCGGGAACCACCTACAATGAGCAGTTCTTC. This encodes CASSFILAGTTYNEQFF.

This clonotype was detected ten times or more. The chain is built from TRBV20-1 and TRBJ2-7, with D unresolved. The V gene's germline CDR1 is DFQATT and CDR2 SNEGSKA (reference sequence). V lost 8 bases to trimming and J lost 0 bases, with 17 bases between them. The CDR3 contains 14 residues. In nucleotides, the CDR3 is TGCAGTCTGTTGGGTGGTAGAAACTCCTACGAGCAGTACTTC. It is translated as CSLLGGRNSYEQYF.

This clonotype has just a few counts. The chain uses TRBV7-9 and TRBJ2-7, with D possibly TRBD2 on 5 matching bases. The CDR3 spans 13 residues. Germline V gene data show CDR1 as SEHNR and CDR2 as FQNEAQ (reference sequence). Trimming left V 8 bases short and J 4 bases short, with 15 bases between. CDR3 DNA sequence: TGTGCCAGCGGCCGGGGTGGGTTTTACGAGCAGTACTTC. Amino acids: CASGRGGFYEQYF.